What follows are 8 T cell receptor beta chains derived from one specimen sequenced in a study of blood T cell repertoires in COVID-19. Sequencing was performed with immunoSEQ multiplex PCR; in TCRdb, only in-frame clones are kept and a portion is missing. The data contain roughly 310,000 clones, 88% of them singletons. Input material: peripheral blood. The receptors stem from a woman between 45 and 65 years old with active or convalescent COVID-19.

Worth noting for this clone: One end of the junction fails to match germline, which may point to a read error. The chain recombines TRBV27 with TRBJ2-5; TRBD2 aligns across 12 bases. The germline V gene has CDR1 MNHEY and CDR2 SMNVEV (reference sequence). The CDR3 spans 13 residues. CDR3: CASSLLASGRAHF. In DNA form, the CDR3 reads TGTGCCAGCAGTTTATTGGCTAGCGGGAGGGCCCACTTC.

CDR3: CASSLLPWTGRNSPLHF. The DNA of the CDR3 is TGTGCCAGCAGCCTACTCCCCTGGACAGGCAGAAATTCACCCCTCCACTTT. This chain connects TRBV7-2 to TRBJ1-6; 7 bases align to TRBD1. J lost 7 bases, V lost 5 bases, and 14 bases had no gene match. The CDR3 has 17 amino acids. The germline CDR1 and CDR2 sequences are SGHTA and FQGNSA.

The chain is built from TRBV7-8 and TRBJ1-5; 7 bases fit TRBD1. The CDR3 is 16 amino acids. The germline CDR1 and CDR2 sequences are SGHVS and FQNEAQ. The J segment lost 2 bases and the V segment lost 5 bases, leaving 9 bases of the junction unmatched. The CDR3 sequence: CASSPGTAARNQPQHF. DNA of the CDR3: TGTGCCAGCAGCCCAGGGACAGCCGCACGCAATCAGCCCCAGCATTTT.

The chain is built from TRBV14 and TRBJ1-4; perhaps TRBD1 as D (5 bases). CDR1 is SGHDN and CDR2 is FVKESK in the germline V gene. The CDR3 sequence is 14 residues long. The V end was cut by 5 bases, the J end by 8 bases, with 15 bases between. In DNA form, the CDR3 reads TGTGCCAGCAGCTTGGGGCCACGGCGAGAAAAACTGTTTTTT. As protein: CASSLGPRREKLFF.

The chain carries TRBV2 and TRBJ2-5, with D unresolved. Germline values: CDR1 SNHLY, CDR2 FYNNEI. The CDR3 is 13 residues long. The V end lost 4 bases, the J end lost 2 bases, and 8 bases lay between the germline ends. The DNA for the CDR3 is TGTGCCAGCAGTGGCGGAGAACAAGAGACCCAGTACTTC. Translated: CASSGGEQETQYF.

The gene calls are TRBV27 and TRBJ1-6; the match to TRBD1 covers 7 bases. Germline CDR1 is MNHEY and CDR2 is SMNVEV (reference sequence). J was trimmed by 8 bases and V by 3 bases; bases with no gene match: 4. The CDR3 extends over 14 amino acids. CDR3 DNA: TGTGCCAGCAGTTTGGCAGGGGGTGATTCACCCCTCCACTTT. It translates to CASSLAGGDSPLHF.

This sequence joins TRBV10-3 and TRBJ2-7; 14 bases align to TRBD2. This CDR3 is built from 13 residues. Germline V CDR1 and CDR2: ENHRY, SYGVKD. V lost 10 bases to trimming and J lost 2 bases; unmatched junction nucleotides: 1. CDR3 in DNA: TGTGCCACGGGACTAGCGGGAGCCTACGAGCAGTACTTC. This sequence encodes CATGLAGAYEQYF.

The chain carries TRBV6-2 or TRBV6-3 and TRBJ2-7; D is unclear. The CDR3 is made up of 11 amino acids. Germline CDR1 MNHEY, CDR2 SVGEGT. Between the trimmed V and J ends, which lost 5 bases and 11 bases, there was a span of 13 bases. This CDR3 reads CASSQLVPKYF. Written as DNA, the CDR3 is TGTGCCAGCAGTCAACTGGTCCCGAAGTACTTC.